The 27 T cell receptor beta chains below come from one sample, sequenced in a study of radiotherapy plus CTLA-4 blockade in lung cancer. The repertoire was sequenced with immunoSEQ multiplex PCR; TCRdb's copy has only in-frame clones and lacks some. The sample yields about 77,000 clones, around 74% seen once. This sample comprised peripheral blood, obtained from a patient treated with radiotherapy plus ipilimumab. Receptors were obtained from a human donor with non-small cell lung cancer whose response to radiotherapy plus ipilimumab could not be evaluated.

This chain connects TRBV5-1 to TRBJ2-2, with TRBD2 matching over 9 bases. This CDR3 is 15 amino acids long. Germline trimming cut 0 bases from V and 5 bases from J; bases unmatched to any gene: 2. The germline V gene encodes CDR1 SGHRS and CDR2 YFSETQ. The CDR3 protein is CASSLVAGGTGELFF. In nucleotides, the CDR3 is TGCGCCAGCAGCTTGGTGGCGGGAGGGACCGGGGAGCTGTTTTTT.

The CDR3 loop reads CASSGNSNQPQHF. The CDR3, as DNA: TGTGCCAGCAGCGGTAATAGCAATCAGCCCCAGCATTTT. The gene calls are TRBV9 and TRBJ1-5; D not resolved. Germline V CDR1 and CDR2: SGDLS, YYNGEE. CDR3 length: 13 amino acids. The V end lost 3 bases, the J end lost 0 bases, and 4 bases lay between the germline ends.

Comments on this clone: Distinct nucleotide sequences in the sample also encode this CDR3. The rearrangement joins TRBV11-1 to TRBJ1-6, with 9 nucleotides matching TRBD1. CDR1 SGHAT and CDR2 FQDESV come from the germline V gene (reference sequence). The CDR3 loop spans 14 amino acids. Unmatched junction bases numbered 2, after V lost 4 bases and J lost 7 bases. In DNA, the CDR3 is TGTGCCAGCAGCTCAGACAGGGGGAATTCACCCCTCCACTTT. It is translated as CASSSDRGNSPLHF.

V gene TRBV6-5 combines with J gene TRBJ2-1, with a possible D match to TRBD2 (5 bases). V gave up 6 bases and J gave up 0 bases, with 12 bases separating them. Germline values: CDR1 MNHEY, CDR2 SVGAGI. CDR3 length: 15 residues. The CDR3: CASRILAASYNEQFF. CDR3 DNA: TGTGCCAGCAGGATTCTAGCCGCCTCCTACAATGAGCAGTTCTTC.

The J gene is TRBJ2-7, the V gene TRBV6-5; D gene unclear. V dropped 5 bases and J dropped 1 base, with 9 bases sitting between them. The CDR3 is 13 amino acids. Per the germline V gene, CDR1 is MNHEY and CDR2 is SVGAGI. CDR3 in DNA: TGTGCCAGCAGTCAGACGGGTTCCTACGAGCAGTACTTC. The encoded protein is CASSQTGSYEQYF.

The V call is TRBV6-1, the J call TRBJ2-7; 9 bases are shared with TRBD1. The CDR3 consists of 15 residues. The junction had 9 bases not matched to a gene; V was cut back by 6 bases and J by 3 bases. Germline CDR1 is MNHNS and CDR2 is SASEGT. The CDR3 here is CASRDRTGAYYEQYF. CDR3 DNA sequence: TGTGCCAGCAGGGACAGGACAGGGGCCTACTACGAGCAGTACTTC.

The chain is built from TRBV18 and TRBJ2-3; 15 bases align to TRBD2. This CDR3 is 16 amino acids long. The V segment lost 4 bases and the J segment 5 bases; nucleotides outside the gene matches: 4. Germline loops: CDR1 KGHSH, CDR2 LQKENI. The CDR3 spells CASSLGLAGGGDTQYF. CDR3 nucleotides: TGTGCCAGCTCACTGGGACTAGCGGGAGGAGGAGATACGCAGTATTTT. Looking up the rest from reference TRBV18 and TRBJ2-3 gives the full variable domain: NAGVMQNPRHLVRRRGQEARLRCSPMKGHSHVYWYRQLPEEGLKFMVYLQKENIIDESGMPKERFSAEFPKEGPSILRIQQVVRGDSAAYFCASSLGLAGGGDTQYFGPGTRLTVL.

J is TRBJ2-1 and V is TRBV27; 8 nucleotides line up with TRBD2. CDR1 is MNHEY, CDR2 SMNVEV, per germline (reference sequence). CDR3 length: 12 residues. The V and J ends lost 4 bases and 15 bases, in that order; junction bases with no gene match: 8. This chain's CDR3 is CASSSGGEVGFF. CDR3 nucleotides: TGTGCCAGCAGTTCCGGGGGGGAGGTGGGGTTCTTC.

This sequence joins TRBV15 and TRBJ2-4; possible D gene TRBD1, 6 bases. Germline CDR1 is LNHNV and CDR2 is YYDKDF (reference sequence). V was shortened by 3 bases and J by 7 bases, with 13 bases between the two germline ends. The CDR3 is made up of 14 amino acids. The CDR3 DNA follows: TGTGCCACCAGCAGCGGGACAATCGGGAACATTCAGTACTTC. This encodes CATSSGTIGNIQYF.

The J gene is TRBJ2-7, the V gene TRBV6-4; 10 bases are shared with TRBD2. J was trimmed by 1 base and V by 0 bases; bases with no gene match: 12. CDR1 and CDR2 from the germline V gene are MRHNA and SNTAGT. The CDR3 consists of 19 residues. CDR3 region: CASSDSQRSGGVNSYEQYF. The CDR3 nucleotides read TGTGCCAGCAGTGACTCCCAGAGGAGCGGGGGGGTTAATTCCTACGAGCAGTACTTC.

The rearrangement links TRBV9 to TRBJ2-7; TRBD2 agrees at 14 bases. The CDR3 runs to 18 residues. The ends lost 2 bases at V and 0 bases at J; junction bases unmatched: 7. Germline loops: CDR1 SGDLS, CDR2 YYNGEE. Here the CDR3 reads CASSVGLAGVGSSYEQYF. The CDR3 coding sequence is TGTGCCAGCAGCGTGGGACTAGCGGGAGTAGGGAGCTCCTACGAGCAGTACTTC.

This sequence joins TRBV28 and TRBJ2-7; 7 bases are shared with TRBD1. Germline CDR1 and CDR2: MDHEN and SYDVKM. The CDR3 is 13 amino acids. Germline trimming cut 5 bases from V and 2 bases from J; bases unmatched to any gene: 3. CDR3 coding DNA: TGTGCCAGCAGTCCGGGACAGACCTACGAGCAGTACTTC. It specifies CASSPGQTYEQYF.

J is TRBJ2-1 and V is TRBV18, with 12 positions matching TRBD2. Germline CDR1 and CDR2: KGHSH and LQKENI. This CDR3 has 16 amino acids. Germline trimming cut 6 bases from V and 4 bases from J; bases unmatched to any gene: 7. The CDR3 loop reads CASSSTGTSGYNEQFF. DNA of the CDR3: TGTGCCAGCTCGTCCACCGGGACTAGCGGGTACAATGAGCAGTTCTTC. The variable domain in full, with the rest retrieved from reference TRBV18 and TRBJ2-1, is NAGVMQNPRHLVRRRGQEARLRCSPMKGHSHVYWYRQLPEEGLKFMVYLQKENIIDESGMPKERFSAEFPKEGPSILRIQQVVRGDSAAYFCASSSTGTSGYNEQFFGPGTRLTVL.

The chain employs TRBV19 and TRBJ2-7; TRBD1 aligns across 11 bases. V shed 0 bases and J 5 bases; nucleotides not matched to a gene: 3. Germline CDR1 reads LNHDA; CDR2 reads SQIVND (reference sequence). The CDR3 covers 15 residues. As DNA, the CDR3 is TGTGCCAGTAGTATAGAGGGGACAGGGGGAAACGAGCAGTACTTC. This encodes CASSIEGTGGNEQYF.

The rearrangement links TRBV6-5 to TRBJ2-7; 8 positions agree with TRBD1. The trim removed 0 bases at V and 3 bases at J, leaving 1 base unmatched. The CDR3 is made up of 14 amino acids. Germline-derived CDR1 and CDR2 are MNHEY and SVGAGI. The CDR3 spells CASSYSDRGYEQYF. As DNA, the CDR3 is TGTGCCAGCAGTTACTCTGACAGGGGCTACGAGCAGTACTTC.

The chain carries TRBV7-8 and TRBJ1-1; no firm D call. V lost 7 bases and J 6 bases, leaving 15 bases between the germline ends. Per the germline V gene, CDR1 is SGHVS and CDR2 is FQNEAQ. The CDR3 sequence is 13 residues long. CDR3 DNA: TGTGCCAGCAACCCGGGGTGGGTCGCTGAAGCTTTCTTT. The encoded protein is CASNPGWVAEAFF.

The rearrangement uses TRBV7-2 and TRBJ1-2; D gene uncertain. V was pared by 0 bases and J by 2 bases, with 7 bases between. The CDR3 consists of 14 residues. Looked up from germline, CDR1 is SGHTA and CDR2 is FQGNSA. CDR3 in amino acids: CASSLAGRNYGYTF. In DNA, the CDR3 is TGTGCCAGCAGCTTAGCTGGCAGAAACTATGGCTACACCTTC. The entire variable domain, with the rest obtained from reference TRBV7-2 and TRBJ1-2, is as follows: GAGVSQSPSNKVTEKGKDVELRCDPISGHTALYWYRQSLGQGLEFLIYFQGNSAPDKSGLPSDRFSAERTGGSVSTLTIQRTQQEDSAVYLCASSLAGRNYGYTFGSGTRLTVV.

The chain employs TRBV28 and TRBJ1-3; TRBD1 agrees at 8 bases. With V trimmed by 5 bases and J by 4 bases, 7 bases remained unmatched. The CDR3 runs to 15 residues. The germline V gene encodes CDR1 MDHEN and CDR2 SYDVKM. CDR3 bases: TGTGCCAGCAGTGACAGGGGTCGGGGGGGAAACACCATATATTTT. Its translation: CASSDRGRGGNTIYF.

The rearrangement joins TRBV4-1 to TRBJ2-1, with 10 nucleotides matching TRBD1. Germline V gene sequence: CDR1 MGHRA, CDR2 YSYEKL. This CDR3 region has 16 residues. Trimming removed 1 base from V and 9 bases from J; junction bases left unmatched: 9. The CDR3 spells CASSQGPGQGNFEQFF. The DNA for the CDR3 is TGCGCCAGCAGCCAAGGGCCGGGACAGGGGAATTTTGAGCAGTTCTTC.

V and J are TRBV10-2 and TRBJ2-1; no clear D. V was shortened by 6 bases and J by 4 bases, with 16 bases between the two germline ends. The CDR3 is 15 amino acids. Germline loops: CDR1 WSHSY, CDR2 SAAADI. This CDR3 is CASRVDQQSYNEQFF. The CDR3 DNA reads TGCGCCAGCAGGGTTGACCAACAGAGTTACAATGAGCAGTTCTTC.

In nucleotides, the CDR3 is TGTGCCAGCAGTGGGGGACAGGGTCATCAGCCCCAGCATTTT. Translated, it gives CASSGGQGHQPQHF. This chain uses TRBV2 with TRBJ1-5, with 9 bases aligning to TRBD1. Losses at the gene ends were 4 bases for V and 5 bases for J; bases not matched to a gene: 3. Germline assignment: CDR1 SNHLY and CDR2 FYNNEI. This CDR3 spans 14 amino acids.

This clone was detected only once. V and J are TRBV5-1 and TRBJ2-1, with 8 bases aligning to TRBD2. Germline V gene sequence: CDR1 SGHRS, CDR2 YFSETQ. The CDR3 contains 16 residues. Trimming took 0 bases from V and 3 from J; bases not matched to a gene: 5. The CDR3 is CASSLALAGRYNEQFF. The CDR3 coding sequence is TGCGCCAGCAGCTTGGCCCTAGCGGGCCGCTACAATGAGCAGTTCTTC.

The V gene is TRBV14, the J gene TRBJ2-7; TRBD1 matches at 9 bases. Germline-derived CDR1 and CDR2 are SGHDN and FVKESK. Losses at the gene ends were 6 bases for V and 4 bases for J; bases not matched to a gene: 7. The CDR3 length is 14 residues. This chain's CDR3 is CASRQTGGGYEQYF. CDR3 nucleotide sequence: TGTGCCAGCAGACAAACAGGGGGCGGATACGAGCAGTACTTC.

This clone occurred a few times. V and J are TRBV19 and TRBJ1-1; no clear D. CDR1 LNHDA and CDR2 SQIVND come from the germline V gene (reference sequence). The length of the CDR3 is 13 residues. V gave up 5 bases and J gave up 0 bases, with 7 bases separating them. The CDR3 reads CASSPQMNTEAFF. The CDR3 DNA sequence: TGTGCCAGTAGTCCACAGATGAACACTGAAGCTTTCTTT.

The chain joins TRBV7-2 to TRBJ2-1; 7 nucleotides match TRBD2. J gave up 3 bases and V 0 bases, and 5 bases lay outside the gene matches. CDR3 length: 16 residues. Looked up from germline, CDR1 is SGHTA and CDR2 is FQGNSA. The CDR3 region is CASSLAGGGYYNEQFF. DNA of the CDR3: TGTGCCAGCAGCTTAGCTGGCGGGGGATACTACAATGAGCAGTTCTTC.

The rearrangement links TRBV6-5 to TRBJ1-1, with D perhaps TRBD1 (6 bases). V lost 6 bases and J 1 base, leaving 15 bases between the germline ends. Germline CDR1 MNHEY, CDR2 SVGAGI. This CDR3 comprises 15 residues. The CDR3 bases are TGTGCCAGCAGACGTTTCGCAGGGGAGAACACTGAAGCTTTCTTT. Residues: CASRRFAGENTEAFF.

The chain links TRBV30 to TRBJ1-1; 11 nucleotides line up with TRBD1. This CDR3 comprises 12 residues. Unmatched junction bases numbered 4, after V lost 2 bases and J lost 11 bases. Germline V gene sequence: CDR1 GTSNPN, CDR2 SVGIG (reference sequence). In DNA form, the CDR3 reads TGTGCCTGGAGTTCGGGACAGGGGGTTGCTTTCTTT. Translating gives CAWSSGQGVAFF.